Sequencing of this T cell receptor (beta chain) was carried out in a study of blood T cell repertoires in COVID-19. Study summary: The study counted Cohort 3 donors as recovered given two negative PCRs, clearance, or symptom resolution.

Study members were between about 18 and 100 years old and lived in 25 or so US regions. Cohorts were determined from participant-reported clinical history. Per the germline V gene, CDR1 is SQVTM and CDR2 is ANQGSEA. V was pared by 2 bases and J by 0 bases, with 7 bases between. CDR3 length equals 13 residues. This clone was detected only once. Per the original methods: By means of reference gene primer amplification, nucleated cell counts were estimated. Method: immunoSEQ multiplex PCR; TCRdb's copy keeps in-frame clones and lacks some. The V and J calls and clone size are taken from that table; D and trimming were inferred from the DNA. The sample lists under 200,000 clones, 70% to 90% occurring once.

Sequencing input: PBMCs or T cells enriched from blood (not recorded which). This TCR came from a woman between 35 and 50 years old in a cohort exposed to, infected with or recovered from COVID-19 (not recorded which). The V call is TRBV29-1, the J call TRBJ1-1; D may be TRBD1 (6 bases). The CDR3 DNA follows: TGCAGCGTTGAAACAGGGATGAACACTGAAGCTTTCTTT. Protein: CSVETGMNTEAFF.